Listed below are T cell receptor beta chains from one sample, sequenced in a study of shared clonotypes between healthy human individuals. The assay was immunoSEQ multiplex PCR, and TCRdb's table has in-frame clones only and misses some. This sample has around 1.4 million clones, with approximately 98.5% found just once. Specimen: naive CD4+ T cells sorted from blood. These receptors came from a man aged 25-45 years in good health. CDR3s include the opening cysteine and the closing phenylalanine or tryptophan. A D gene is named only where the DNA matches it firmly. Clone size is stated in some rows and not others, as once, few, many or a class when expanded.

j_call: TRBJ1-2
clone_size: once
v_call: TRBV19
d_call: -
cdr3_nt: TGTGCCAGTAGTATAGTTCCAGCTTATGGCTACACCTTC
cdr3_aa: CASSIVPAYGYTF

j_call: TRBJ2-5
clone_size: -
v_call: TRBV7-9
d_call: -
cdr3_nt: TGTGCCAGCAGCTTACAGGGGTTCGAGACCCAGTACTTC
cdr3_aa: CASSLQGFETQYF

j_call: TRBJ1-2
clone_size: -
v_call: TRBV6-4
d_call: -
cdr3_nt: TGTGCCAGCAGTGGCAGGGGTTCTAGGGATGGCTACACCTTC
cdr3_aa: CASSGRGSRDGYTF

j_call: TRBJ1-5
clone_size: -
v_call: TRBV2
d_call: -
cdr3_nt: TGTGCCAGCAAGACGGGCTGGAGCAATCAGCCCCAGCATTTT
cdr3_aa: CASKTGWSNQPQHF

j_call: TRBJ2-2
clone_size: -
v_call: TRBV5-4
d_call: TRBD2
cdr3_nt: TGTGCCAGCAGCCGACCGGGACTAGCGGTGAACACCGGGGAGCTGTTTTTT
cdr3_aa: CASSRPGLAVNTGELFF

j_call: TRBJ1-1
clone_size: -
v_call: TRBV25-1
d_call: -
cdr3_nt: TGTGCCAGCAGCCCCGGGGGAAGCGACACTGAAGCTTTCTTT
cdr3_aa: CASSPGGSDTEAFF

j_call: TRBJ1-2
clone_size: -
v_call: TRBV5-4
d_call: -
cdr3_nt: TGTGCCAGCAGCTTAGGACAGTCGAAGGCAGGCTATGGCTACACCTTC
cdr3_aa: CASSLGQSKAGYGYTF

j_call: TRBJ2-2
clone_size: -
v_call: TRBV6-1
d_call: -
cdr3_nt: TGTGCCAGCAGCCCCAGGGTATCCACCGGGGAGCTGTTTTTT
cdr3_aa: CASSPRVSTGELFF

j_call: TRBJ2-1
clone_size: -
v_call: TRBV19
d_call: -
cdr3_nt: TGTGCCAGTAGTCCGCGCCAGGGGAGGGGCAATGAGCAGTTCTTC
cdr3_aa: CASSPRQGRGNEQFF

j_call: TRBJ2-7
clone_size: -
v_call: TRBV7-2
d_call: -
cdr3_nt: TGTGCCAGCAGCTTAGAGATTTCGGGTTCCTACGAGCAGTACTTC
cdr3_aa: CASSLEISGSYEQYF

j_call: TRBJ1-3
clone_size: -
v_call: TRBV18
d_call: TRBD1
cdr3_nt: TGTGCCAGCTCACCACCTCCAGGGGGTGCCACCATATATTTT
cdr3_aa: CASSPPPGGATIYF

j_call: TRBJ2-5
clone_size: -
v_call: TRBV7-2
d_call: TRBD2
cdr3_nt: TGTGCCAGCAGCTCTAGCGGGAGTAAGGAGACCCAGTACTTC
cdr3_aa: CASSSSGSKETQYF

j_call: TRBJ2-7
clone_size: -
v_call: TRBV18
d_call: -
cdr3_nt: TGTGCCAGCTCACGGAGTTGGGACATCAACTACGAGCAGTACTTC
cdr3_aa: CASSRSWDINYEQYF

j_call: TRBJ1-2
clone_size: once
v_call: TRBV2
d_call: -
cdr3_nt: TGTGCCAGCAGTGATACCAGGGAACCTCTCTATGGCTACACCTTC
cdr3_aa: CASSDTREPLYGYTF

j_call: TRBJ2-3
clone_size: -
v_call: TRBV5-4
d_call: TRBD1
cdr3_nt: TGTGCCAGCAGCAGGGGACAGGGCACAGATACGCAGTATTTT
cdr3_aa: CASSRGQGTDTQYF

j_call: TRBJ2-1
clone_size: -
v_call: TRBV25-1
d_call: TRBD2
cdr3_nt: TGTGCCAGCAGTGAACCCCGACTAGCGGGAGCTCGGAATGAGCAGTTCTTC
cdr3_aa: CASSEPRLAGARNEQFF

j_call: TRBJ2-7
clone_size: -
v_call: TRBV14
d_call: -
cdr3_nt: TGTGCCAGCAGCCAACTCCAAACCTCCTACGAGCAGTACTTC
cdr3_aa: CASSQLQTSYEQYF

j_call: TRBJ1-1
clone_size: -
v_call: TRBV7-8
d_call: TRBD1
cdr3_nt: TGTGCCAGCAGCTTAGGACAGGGCCGTGAAGCTTTCTTT
cdr3_aa: CASSLGQGREAFF

j_call: TRBJ2-1
clone_size: -
v_call: TRBV19
d_call: TRBD2
cdr3_nt: TGTGCCAGTAGTACGGGGGGGAACCTGAACAATGAGCAGTTCTTC
cdr3_aa: CASSTGGNLNNEQFF

j_call: TRBJ2-1
clone_size: -
v_call: TRBV2
d_call: -
cdr3_nt: TGTGCCAGCAGTGACCCCGGGGGCCCATACAATGAGCAGTTCTTC
cdr3_aa: CASSDPGGPYNEQFF

j_call: TRBJ1-5
clone_size: -
v_call: TRBV2
d_call: TRBD1
cdr3_nt: TGTGCCAGCAGGGACAAAGTGGGACAGGGAGGACAGCCCCAGCATTTT
cdr3_aa: CASRDKVGQGGQPQHF

j_call: TRBJ2-5
clone_size: -
v_call: TRBV9
d_call: TRBD1
cdr3_nt: TGTGCCAGCAGCGGAGACAGGGGGCGCCCGACAAGGGGAGAGACCCAGTACTTC
cdr3_aa: CASSGDRGRPTRGETQYF

j_call: TRBJ1-2
clone_size: -
v_call: TRBV29-1
d_call: -
cdr3_nt: TGCAGCGTTGAAGTTGTACCAGGGATGGGCTACACCTTC
cdr3_aa: CSVEVVPGMGYTF

j_call: TRBJ1-2
clone_size: -
v_call: TRBV5-1
d_call: TRBD1
cdr3_nt: TGCGCCAGCAGCTTGTCGGGACAGAACTATGGCTACACCTTC
cdr3_aa: CASSLSGQNYGYTF